This T cell receptor (beta chain) was sequenced in a study of blood T cell dynamics during melanoma immunotherapy. In germline, CDR1 is PRHDT, CDR2 FYEKMQ (reference sequence). Losses at the gene ends were 3 bases for V and 2 bases for J; bases not matched to a gene: 6. This CDR3 contains 16 residues. Measured with immunoSEQ multiplex PCR; TCRdb has only the in-frame clones, and not every one. The table lists some 13,000 clones, 90% to 95% of them singletons. Time point described: pre-treatment baseline. The chain recombines TRBV13 with TRBJ2-7; 11 nucleotides agree with TRBD2. This TCR was sampled from a human donor with melanoma. Here the sequenced sample was effector memory CD8+ T cells from blood, taken from a patient treated with checkpoint blockade. CDR3: CASSLGLAGGPYEQYF. DNA for the CDR3: TGTGCCAGCAGCTTGGGCCTAGCGGGAGGACCCTACGAGCAGTACTTC.